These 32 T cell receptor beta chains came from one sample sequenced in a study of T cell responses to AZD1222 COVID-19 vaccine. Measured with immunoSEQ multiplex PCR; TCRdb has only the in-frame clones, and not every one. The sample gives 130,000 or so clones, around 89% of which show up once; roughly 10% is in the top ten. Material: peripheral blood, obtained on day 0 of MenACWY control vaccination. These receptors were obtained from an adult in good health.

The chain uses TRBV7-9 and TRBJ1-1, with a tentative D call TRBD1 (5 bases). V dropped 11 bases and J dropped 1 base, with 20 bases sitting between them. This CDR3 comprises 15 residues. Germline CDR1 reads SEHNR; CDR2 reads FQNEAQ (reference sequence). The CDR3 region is CASTPVPGKNTEAFF. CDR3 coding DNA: TGTGCCTCCACACCGGTCCCAGGGAAGAACACTGAAGCTTTCTTT.

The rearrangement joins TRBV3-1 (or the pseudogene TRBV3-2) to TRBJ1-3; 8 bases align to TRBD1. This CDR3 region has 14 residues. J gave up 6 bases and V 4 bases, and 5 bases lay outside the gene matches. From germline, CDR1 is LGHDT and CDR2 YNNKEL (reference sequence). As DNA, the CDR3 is TGTGCCAGCAGCCCGGACAGGGTAGAAAACACCATATATTTT. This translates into CASSPDRVENTIYF.

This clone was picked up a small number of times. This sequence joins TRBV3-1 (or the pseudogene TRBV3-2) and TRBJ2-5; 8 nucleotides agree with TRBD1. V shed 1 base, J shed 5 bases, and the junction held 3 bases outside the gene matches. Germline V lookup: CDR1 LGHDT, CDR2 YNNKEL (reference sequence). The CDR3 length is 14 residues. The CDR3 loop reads CASSQGTGRETQYF. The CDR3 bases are TGTGCCAGCAGCCAAGGGACAGGGAGGGAGACCCAGTACTTC.

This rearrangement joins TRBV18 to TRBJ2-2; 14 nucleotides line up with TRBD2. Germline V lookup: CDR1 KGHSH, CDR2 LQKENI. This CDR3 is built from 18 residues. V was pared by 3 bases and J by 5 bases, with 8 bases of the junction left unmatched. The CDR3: CASSPGTSGSTRTGELFF. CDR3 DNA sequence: TGTGCCAGCTCACCGGGGACTAGCGGGAGCACGAGGACCGGGGAGCTGTTTTTT.

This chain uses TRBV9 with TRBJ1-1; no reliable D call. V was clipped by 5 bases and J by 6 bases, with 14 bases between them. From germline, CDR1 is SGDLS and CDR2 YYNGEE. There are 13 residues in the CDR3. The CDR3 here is CASSELGNAEAFF. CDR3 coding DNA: TGTGCCAGCAGTGAATTGGGAAACGCTGAAGCTTTCTTT.

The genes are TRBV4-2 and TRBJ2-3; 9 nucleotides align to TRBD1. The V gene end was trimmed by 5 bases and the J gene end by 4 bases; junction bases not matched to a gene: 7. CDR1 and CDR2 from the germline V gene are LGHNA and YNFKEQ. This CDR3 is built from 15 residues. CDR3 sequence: CASSEGGQGADTQYF. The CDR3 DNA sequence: TGTGCCAGCAGCGAAGGGGGACAGGGTGCAGATACGCAGTATTTT.

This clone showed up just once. CDR3 residues: CASSPPAPAYGYTF. Written as DNA, the CDR3 is TGCGCCAGCAGCCCCCCAGCCCCCGCCTATGGCTACACCTTC. The V call is TRBV5-1, the J call TRBJ1-2, with D unclear. The CDR3 sequence is 14 residues long. Germline-derived CDR1 and CDR2 are SGHRS and YFSETQ. The ends were cut back, 4 bases at V and 4 bases at J, with 14 bases in the middle.

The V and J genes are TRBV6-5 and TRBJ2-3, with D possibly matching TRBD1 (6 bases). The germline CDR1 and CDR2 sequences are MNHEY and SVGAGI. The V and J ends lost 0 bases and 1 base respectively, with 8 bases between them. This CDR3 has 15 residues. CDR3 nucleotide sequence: TGTGCCAGCAGTTACTCGGACAGTCGCACAGATACGCAGTATTTT. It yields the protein CASSYSDSRTDTQYF.

This CDR3 reads CASTLLKGTDTQYF. CDR3 nucleotides: TGTGCCAGCACCCTCTTAAAGGGCACAGATACGCAGTATTTT. The rearrangement joins TRBV7-9 to TRBJ2-3, with D uncertain. CDR1 is SEHNR, CDR2 FQNEAQ, per germline (reference sequence). CDR3 length: 14 amino acids. V lost 7 bases to trimming and J lost 1 base, with 12 bases between them.

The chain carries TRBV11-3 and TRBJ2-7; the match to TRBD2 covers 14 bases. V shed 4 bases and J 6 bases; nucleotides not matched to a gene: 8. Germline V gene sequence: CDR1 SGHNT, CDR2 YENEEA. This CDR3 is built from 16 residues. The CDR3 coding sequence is TGTGCCAGCAGCTCCCGACTAGCGGGAGGGCCTTCCGAGCAGTACTTC. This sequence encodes CASSSRLAGGPSEQYF.

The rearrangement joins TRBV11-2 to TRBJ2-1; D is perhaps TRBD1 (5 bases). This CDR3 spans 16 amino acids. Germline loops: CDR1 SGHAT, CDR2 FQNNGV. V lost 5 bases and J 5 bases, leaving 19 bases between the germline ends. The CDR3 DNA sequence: TGTGCCAGCAGCGACCCCGGCGGCAGGGCCCACAATGAGCAGTTCTTC. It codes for CASSDPGGRAHNEQFF. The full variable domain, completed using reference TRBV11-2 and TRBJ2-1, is EAGVAQSPRYKIIEKRQSVAFWCNPISGHATLYWYQQILGQGPKLLIQFQNNGVVDDSQLPKDRFSAERLKGVDSTLKIQPAKLEDSAVYLCASSDPGGRAHNEQFFGPGTRLTVL.

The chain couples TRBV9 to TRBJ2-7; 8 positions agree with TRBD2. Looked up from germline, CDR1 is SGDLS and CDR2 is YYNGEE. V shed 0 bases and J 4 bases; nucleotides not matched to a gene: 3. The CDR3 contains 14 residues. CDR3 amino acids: CASSVAASGYEQYF. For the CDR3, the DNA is TGTGCCAGCAGCGTAGCGGCTAGCGGGTACGAGCAGTACTTC.

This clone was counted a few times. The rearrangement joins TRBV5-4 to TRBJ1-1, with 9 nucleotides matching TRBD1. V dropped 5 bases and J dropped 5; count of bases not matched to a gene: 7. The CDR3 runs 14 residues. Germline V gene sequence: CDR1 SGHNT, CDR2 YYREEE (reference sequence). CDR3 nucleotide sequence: TGTGCCAGCAGATCCGGACAGGGGAAGACTGAAGCTTTCTTT. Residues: CASRSGQGKTEAFF.

CDR3: CASSKGQGAEEQYF. The CDR3 DNA reads TGTGCCAGCAGCAAGGGACAGGGGGCTGAAGAGCAGTACTTC. The V gene is TRBV11-3, the J gene TRBJ2-7; 12 bases align to TRBD1. The CDR3 contains 14 residues. Germline V gives CDR1 SGHNT, CDR2 YENEEA. Trimming at V came to 5 bases and at J to 7 bases, leaving 6 bases not matched to a gene.

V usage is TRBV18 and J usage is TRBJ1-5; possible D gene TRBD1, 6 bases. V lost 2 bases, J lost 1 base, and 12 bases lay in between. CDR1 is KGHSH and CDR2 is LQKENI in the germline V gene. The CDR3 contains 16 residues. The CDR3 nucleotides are TGTGCCAGCTCACCATCCGGGGGCGGGAGCAATCAGCCCCAGCATTTT. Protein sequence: CASSPSGGGSNQPQHF.

The CDR3 loop reads CASSTAQSYNSPLHF. In DNA form, the CDR3 reads TGTGCCAGTAGTACAGCACAGAGCTATAATTCACCCCTCCACTTT. V gene TRBV19 combines with J gene TRBJ1-6; no clear D gene. V lost 4 bases and J 3 bases, leaving 10 bases between the germline ends. The CDR3 is 15 residues long. In germline, CDR1 is LNHDA, CDR2 SQIVND (reference sequence).

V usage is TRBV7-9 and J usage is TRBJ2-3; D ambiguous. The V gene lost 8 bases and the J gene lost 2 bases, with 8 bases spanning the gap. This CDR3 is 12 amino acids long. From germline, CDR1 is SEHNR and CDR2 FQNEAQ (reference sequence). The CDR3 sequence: CASVANTDTQYF. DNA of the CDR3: TGTGCCAGCGTGGCGAACACAGATACGCAGTATTTT.

CDR3 residues: CASSLVFTNRGSLEQFF. The CDR3, as DNA: TGTGCCAGCAGCTTAGTTTTTACGAACAGGGGGTCACTTGAGCAGTTCTTC. V usage is TRBV7-2 and J usage is TRBJ2-1; 8 bases match TRBD1. CDR3 length equals 17 residues. The J segment lost 9 bases and the V segment lost 1 base, leaving 14 bases of the junction unmatched. In germline, CDR1 is SGHTA, CDR2 FQGNSA.

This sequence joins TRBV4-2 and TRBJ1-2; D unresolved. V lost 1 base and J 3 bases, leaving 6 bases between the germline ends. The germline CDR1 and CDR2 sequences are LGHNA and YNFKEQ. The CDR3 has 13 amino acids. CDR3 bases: TGTGCCAGCAGCCAAGCGGGCCACTATGGCTACACCTTC. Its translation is CASSQAGHYGYTF.

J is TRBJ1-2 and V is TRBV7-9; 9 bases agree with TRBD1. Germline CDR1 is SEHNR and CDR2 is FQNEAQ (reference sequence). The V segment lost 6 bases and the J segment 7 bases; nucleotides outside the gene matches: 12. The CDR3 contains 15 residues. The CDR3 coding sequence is TGTGCCAGCAGTTCCGCCGTGAGGACAGGGGCTGGCTACACCTTC. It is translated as CASSSAVRTGAGYTF.

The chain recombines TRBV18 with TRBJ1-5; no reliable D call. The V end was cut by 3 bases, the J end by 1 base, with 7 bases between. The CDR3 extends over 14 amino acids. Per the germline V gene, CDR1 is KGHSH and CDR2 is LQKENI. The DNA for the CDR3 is TGTGCCAGCTCACCGATGGACAGCAATCAGCCCCAGCATTTT. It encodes CASSPMDSNQPQHF.

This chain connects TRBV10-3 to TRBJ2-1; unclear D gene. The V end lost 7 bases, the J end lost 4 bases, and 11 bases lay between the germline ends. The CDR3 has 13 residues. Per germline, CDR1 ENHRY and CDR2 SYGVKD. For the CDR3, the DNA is TGTGCCATCAACACGGATTTGTACAATGAGCAGTTCTTC. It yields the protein CAINTDLYNEQFF.

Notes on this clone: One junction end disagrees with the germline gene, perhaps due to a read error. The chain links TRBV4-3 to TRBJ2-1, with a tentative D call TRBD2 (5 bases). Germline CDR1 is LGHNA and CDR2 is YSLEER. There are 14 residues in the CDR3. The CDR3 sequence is CPSRPRGSSNEQFF. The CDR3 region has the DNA TGCCCCAGCCGCCCCCGGGGTAGCTCAAATGAGCAGTTCTTC.

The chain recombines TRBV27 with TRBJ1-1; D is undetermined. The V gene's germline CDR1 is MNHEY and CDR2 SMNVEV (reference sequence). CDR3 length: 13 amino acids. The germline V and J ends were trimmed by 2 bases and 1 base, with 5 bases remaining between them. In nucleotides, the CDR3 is TGTGCCAGCAGTTTACAGGAGAACACTGAAGCTTTCTTT. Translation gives CASSLQENTEAFF.

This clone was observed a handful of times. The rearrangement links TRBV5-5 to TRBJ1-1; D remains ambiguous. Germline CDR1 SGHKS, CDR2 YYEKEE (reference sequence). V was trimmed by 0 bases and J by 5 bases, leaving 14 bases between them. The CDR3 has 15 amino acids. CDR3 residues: CASSLEYSRETEAFF. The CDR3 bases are TGTGCCAGCAGCTTGGAGTACTCCCGGGAGACTGAAGCTTTCTTT.

CDR3 coding DNA: TGCGCCAGCAGCCACACCGTTACAAACTCCAAAAACATTCAGTACTTC. Amino acid sequence: CASSHTVTNSKNIQYF. The gene calls are TRBV4-3 and TRBJ2-4; D ambiguous. Germline CDR1 is LGHNA and CDR2 is YSLEER. Trimming pared 3 bases from V and 2 bases from J, leaving 14 bases between. The CDR3 covers 16 residues.

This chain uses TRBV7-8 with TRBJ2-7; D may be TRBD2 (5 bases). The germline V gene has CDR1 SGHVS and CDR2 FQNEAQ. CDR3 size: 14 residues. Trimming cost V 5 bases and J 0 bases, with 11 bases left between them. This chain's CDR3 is CASSELRGSYEQYF. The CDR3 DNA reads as TGTGCCAGCAGCGAATTACGGGGCTCCTACGAGCAGTACTTC.

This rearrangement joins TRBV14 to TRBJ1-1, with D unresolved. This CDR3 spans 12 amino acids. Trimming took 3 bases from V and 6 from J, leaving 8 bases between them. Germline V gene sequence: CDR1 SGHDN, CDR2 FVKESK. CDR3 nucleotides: TGTGCCAGCAGCCAGGCGTGGGCTGAAGCTTTCTTT. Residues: CASSQAWAEAFF.

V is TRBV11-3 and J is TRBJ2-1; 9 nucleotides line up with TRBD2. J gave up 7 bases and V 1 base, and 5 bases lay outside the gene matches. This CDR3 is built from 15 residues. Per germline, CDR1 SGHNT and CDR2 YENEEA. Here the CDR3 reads CASSLGGLAGNEQFF. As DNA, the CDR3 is TGTGCCAGCAGCTTAGGGGGCCTAGCGGGGAATGAGCAGTTCTTC.

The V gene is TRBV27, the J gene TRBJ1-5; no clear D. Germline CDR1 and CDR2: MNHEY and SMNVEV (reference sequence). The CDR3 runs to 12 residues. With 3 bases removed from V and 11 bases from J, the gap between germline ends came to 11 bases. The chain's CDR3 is CASSFDRLTQHF. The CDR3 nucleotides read TGTGCCAGCAGTTTTGACCGTTTAACCCAGCATTTT.

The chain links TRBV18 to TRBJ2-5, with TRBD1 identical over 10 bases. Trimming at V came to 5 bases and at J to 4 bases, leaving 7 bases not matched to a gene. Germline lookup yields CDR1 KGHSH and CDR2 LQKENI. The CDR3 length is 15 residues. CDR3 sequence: CASSYGTGVRETQYF. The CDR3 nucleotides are TGTGCCAGCTCATATGGGACAGGGGTTAGAGAGACCCAGTACTTC.

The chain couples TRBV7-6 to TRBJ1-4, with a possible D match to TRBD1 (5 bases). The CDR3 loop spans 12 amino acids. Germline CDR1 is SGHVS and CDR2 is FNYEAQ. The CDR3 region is CAVGQGDEKLFF. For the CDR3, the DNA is TGTGCGGTGGGGCAGGGAGATGAAAAACTGTTTTTT.